These 13 T cell receptor beta chains were all obtained from the same sample, sequenced in a study of T cell responses to AZD1222 COVID-19 vaccine. The method was immunoSEQ multiplex PCR; TCRdb's version includes in-frame clones alone and lacks a portion of them. Counted here are about 120,000 clones, 85% to 90% occurring once; the ten biggest clones make up roughly 3.5%. The starting material was peripheral blood, obtained on day 0 of AZD1222 vaccination. The origin of the receptors is an adult in good health.

This chain links TRBV14 with TRBJ2-1, with 7 positions matching TRBD1. CDR3 size: 19 residues. The germline V gene encodes CDR1 SGHDN and CDR2 FVKESK. J lost 3 bases, V lost 4 bases, and 18 bases had no gene match. The CDR3 bases are TGTGCCAGCAGCCCCAAACTCCGGGACAGACCCCCTTACTACAATGAGCAGTTCTTC. It yields the protein CASSPKLRDRPPYYNEQFF.

The chain uses TRBV7-2 and TRBJ2-7; D not resolved. CDR1 and CDR2 from the germline V gene are SGHTA and FQGNSA. V lost 8 bases to trimming and J lost 0 bases, with 14 bases between them. CDR3 length: 14 residues. DNA of the CDR3: TGTGCCAGCCTTTACGGGCCAAGCTCCTACGAGCAGTACTTC. Its protein is CASLYGPSSYEQYF.

CDR3 bases: TGCAGAGCCCCCGATCGCGTCTATAGCAATCAGCCCCAGCATTTT. Translation gives CRAPDRVYSNQPQHF. The chain couples TRBV29-1 to TRBJ1-5; D is unclear. This CDR3 region has 15 residues. Germline V gives CDR1 SQVTM, CDR2 ANQGSEA.

The genes are TRBV14 and TRBJ1-3; D is ambiguous. V was shortened by 6 bases and J by 1 base, with 4 bases between the two germline ends. The CDR3 has 12 amino acids. In germline, CDR1 is SGHDN, CDR2 FVKESK. This CDR3 is CASSYSGNTIYF. For the CDR3, the DNA is TGTGCCAGCAGTTATTCTGGAAACACCATATATTTT.

The chain recombines TRBV18 with TRBJ1-2, with D hard to call. The CDR3 is 12 amino acids. Germline CDR1 reads KGHSH; CDR2 reads LQKENI. The V and J ends lost 2 bases and 7 bases respectively, with 8 bases between them. CDR3 residues: CASSPSDSGYTF. The CDR3, as DNA: TGTGCCAGCTCACCATCCGATTCTGGCTACACCTTC. Full variable domain (outside the CDR3, taken from reference TRBV18 and TRBJ1-2): NAGVMQNPRHLVRRRGQEARLRCSPMKGHSHVYWYRQLPEEGLKFMVYLQKENIIDESGMPKERFSAEFPKEGPSILRIQQVVRGDSAAYFCASSPSDSGYTFGSGTRLTVV.

This chain links TRBV4-3 with TRBJ1-3, with D unclear. CDR3 length equals 15 residues. V was pared by 3 bases and J by 0 bases, with 9 bases between. CDR1 and CDR2 from the germline V gene are LGHNA and YSLEER. The CDR3 nucleotides read TGCGCCAGCAGCCAGAAACCTTACTCTGGAAACACCATATATTTT. It codes for CASSQKPYSGNTIYF.

Only one count was recorded for this clone. The rearrangement uses TRBV12-5 and TRBJ1-6; 7 positions match TRBD1. Germline V gene data show CDR1 as LGHNT and CDR2 as FRNRAP. The junction had 4 bases not matched to a gene; V was cut back by 6 bases and J by 5 bases. This CDR3 comprises 14 residues. The CDR3 nucleotides are TGTGCTAGTGGGGTGGGACAGAATAATTCACCCCTCCACTTT. Protein: CASGVGQNNSPLHF.

In its sample, this clone was seen once. The chain uses TRBV6-6 and TRBJ2-7; D assignment may be TRBD1 or TRBD2 (5 bases each). The CDR3 runs 14 residues. V shed 6 bases and J shed 4 bases, with 16 bases lying between them. Germline-derived CDR1 and CDR2 are MNHNY and SVGAGI (reference sequence). CDR3 region: CASSPRAGRYEQYF. CDR3 sequence (DNA): TGTGCCAGCAGCCCGCGGGCAGGGAGATACGAGCAGTACTTC.

The rearrangement links TRBV7-2 to TRBJ1-3, with 10 bases fitting TRBD1. The CDR3 totals 17 residues. CDR1 is SGHTA, CDR2 FQGNSA, per germline. V shed 1 base, J shed 0 bases, and the junction held 3 bases outside the gene matches. The CDR3 spells CASSLGTGGSSGNTIYF. The CDR3, as DNA: TGTGCCAGCAGCTTAGGGACAGGGGGTTCCTCTGGAAACACCATATATTTT.

The rearrangement joins TRBV12-3 or TRBV12-4 to TRBJ1-1; 7 positions match TRBD1. This CDR3 is built from 13 residues. Germline trimming cut 6 bases from V and 1 base from J; bases unmatched to any gene: 2. For the CDR3, the DNA is TGTGCCAGCAGGCGACAGGGGAACACTGAAGCTTTCTTT. Amino acids: CASRRQGNTEAFF.

The chain links TRBV10-3 to TRBJ2-7; weak D call: TRBD1 (5 bases). Looked up from germline, CDR1 is ENHRY and CDR2 is SYGVKD. V was shortened by 6 bases and J by 2 bases, with 11 bases between the two germline ends. The CDR3 is 13 amino acids. The CDR3 region has the DNA TGTGCCATCAGAAAGACAGAGGCCTACGAGCAGTACTTC. The encoded protein is CAIRKTEAYEQYF.

This clone was observed once. The chain recombines TRBV3-1 (or the pseudogene TRBV3-2) with TRBJ2-6; D may correspond to TRBD1 or TRBD2 (6 bases each). In germline, CDR1 is LGHDT, CDR2 YNNKEL (reference sequence). V was clipped by 5 bases and J by 0 bases, with 14 bases between them. There are 17 residues in the CDR3. DNA of the CDR3: TGTGCCAGCAGCGTCGGGGGCCCTATCTCTGGGGCCAACGTCCTGACTTTC. Its protein is CASSVGGPISGANVLTF.

This rearrangement joins TRBV6-2 or TRBV6-3 to TRBJ1-5, with D possibly TRBD1 on 6 matching bases. The CDR3 has 12 amino acids. Trimming pared 6 bases from V and 5 bases from J, leaving 8 bases between. Germline CDR1 reads MNHEY; CDR2 reads SVGEGT. CDR3 coding DNA: TGTGCCAGCAGCCGACAGGATCAGCCCCAGCATTTT. It yields the protein CASSRQDQPQHF.